The next 10 T cell receptor beta chains were all read from a single sample in a study of vaccination and CD4 T cells after COVID-19. TCRdb re-analysed the PCR reads in MiXCR, keeping a single row per CDR3 protein. The table shows roughly 18,000 distinct CDR3 sequences, with approximately 59% occurring only once. The sample consisted of CD4+ T cells from blood, taken before SARS-CoV-2 vaccination. Source of these receptors: a human donor who had recovered from COVID-19.

The chain is built from TRBV7-9 and TRBJ2-5; D remains unclear. This CDR3 is built from 11 residues. Germline V gives CDR1 SEHNR, CDR2 FQNEAQ (reference sequence). Trimming shortened V by 6 bases and J by 3 bases, and 5 bases separated the two germline ends. Here the CDR3 reads CASREEETQYF. The CDR3 region has the DNA TGTGCCAGCAGGGAAGAAGAGACCCAGTACTTC.

The rearrangement uses TRBV20-1 and TRBJ1-2, with D perhaps matching TRBD1 (6 bases). Germline lookup yields CDR1 DFQATT and CDR2 SNEGSKA (reference sequence). V was cut by 6 bases and J by 2 bases, with 13 bases left in between. CDR3 length: 13 amino acids. CDR3 nucleotides: TGCAGTGCCACCGGGGGGCTGAACTATGGCTACACCTTC. It translates to CSATGGLNYGYTF.

The rearrangement links TRBV20-1 to TRBJ2-3; D gene unclear. Germline V CDR1 and CDR2: DFQATT, SNEGSKA (reference sequence). V was shortened by 5 bases and J by 1 base, with 16 bases between the two germline ends. The CDR3 is made up of 15 amino acids. The DNA of the CDR3 is TGCAGTGCTGCGGATCGGAGCTTAGGCACAGATACGCAGTATTTT. This gives the protein CSAADRSLGTDTQYF.

The chain combines TRBV2 with TRBJ1-5, with D perhaps matching TRBD1 (6 bases). Trimming removed 4 bases from V and 6 bases from J, with 13 bases in between. Germline CDR1 and CDR2: SNHLY and FYNNEI. There are 14 residues in the CDR3. CDR3 in amino acids: CASSVEGVGQPQHF. In DNA form, the CDR3 reads TGTGCCAGCAGTGTAGAGGGGGTGGGTCAGCCCCAGCATTTT. The full variable domain, rest sourced from reference TRBV2 and TRBJ1-5, is EPEVTQTPSHQVTQMGQEVILRCVPISNHLYFYWYRQILGQKVEFLVSFYNNEISEKSEIFDDQFSVERPDGSNFTLKIRSTKLEDSAMYFCASSVEGVGQPQHFGDGTRLSIL.

The chain is built from TRBV12-3 or TRBV12-4 and TRBJ2-5; 9 nucleotides align to TRBD1. Trimming at V came to 1 base and at J to 5 bases, leaving 8 bases not matched to a gene. This CDR3 comprises 16 residues. CDR3 region: CASSLGITGGGETQYF. The CDR3 DNA sequence: TGTGCCAGCAGTTTAGGGATTACAGGGGGCGGGGAGACCCAGTACTTC.

This clonotype was seen once. The DNA is left out, because the CDR3 cannot be placed on it with certainty; the CDR3 is given as TCRdb lists it. The J gene is TRBJ2-5, the V gene TRBV20-1; the D segment call TRBD2 is taken from the table without a DNA check. With termini counted, the CDR3 has 21 amino acids. Germline-derived CDR1 and CDR2 are DFQATT and SNEGSKA (reference sequence). CDR3 region: CSARPQGGRAVLRAGQETQYF.

This sequence joins TRBV28 and TRBJ2-1; 13 nucleotides line up with TRBD2. CDR1 and CDR2 (germline): MDHEN, SYDVKM. With V trimmed by 7 bases and J by 9 bases, 6 bases remained unmatched. There are 14 residues in the CDR3. This chain's CDR3 is CASTWTSGSVEQFF. CDR3 in DNA: TGTGCCAGCACATGGACTAGCGGGAGCGTTGAGCAGTTCTTC.

The chain combines TRBV30 with TRBJ1-1; the D is unclear. The V and J ends lost 3 bases and 1 base respectively, with 9 bases between them. The CDR3 covers 13 residues. CDR1 and CDR2 (germline): GTSNPN, SVGIG (reference sequence). The CDR3 region has the DNA TGTGCCTGGAGGTTACGGGAGAACACTGAAGCTTTCTTT. Protein sequence: CAWRLRENTEAFF.

This rearrangement joins TRBV15 to TRBJ2-3, with D maybe TRBD2 (5 bases). Germline values: CDR1 LNHNV, CDR2 YYDKDF (reference sequence). The CDR3 runs to 13 residues. The ends were cut back, 6 bases at V and 4 bases at J, with 11 bases in the middle. The CDR3 region has the DNA TGTGCCACCAGGGGGAGCCTAGCAGATACGCAGTATTTT. This sequence encodes CATRGSLADTQYF.

V is TRBV6-1 and J is TRBJ2-7; TRBD1 matches at 10 bases. This CDR3 contains 15 residues. Germline V CDR1 and CDR2: MNHNS, SASEGT. The junction had 9 bases not matched to a gene; V was cut back by 6 bases and J by 4 bases. The CDR3 here is CASSQGGTGDYEQYF. CDR3 in DNA: TGTGCCAGCAGCCAAGGGGGGACAGGGGATTACGAGCAGTACTTC.